One sample yielded the 28 T cell receptor beta chains listed below, sequenced in a study of CD8+CD57+ T cells in acquired aplastic anemia. Genomic DNA served as template for TCR beta VDJ and CDR3 profiling. MiXCR, applied by TCRdb to the reads, yields one record per CDR3 protein. The profile shows fewer than 250,000 distinct CDR3 sequences, less than 70% of them singletons. Sample: sorted CD4+, CD8+, or CD8+CD57+ T cells (not recorded which) from PBMCs. The receptors here all came from a human donor in good health, serving as a control.

This clonotype showed up many times. This chain uses TRBV18 with TRBJ2-7, with D hard to call. The CDR3 contains 11 residues. V lost 0 bases and J lost 6, with 3 bases in between. The V gene's germline CDR1 is KGHSH and CDR2 LQKENI. The CDR3 loop reads CASSPPGEQYF. The DNA for the CDR3 is TGTGCCAGCTCACCACCCGGCGAGCAGTACTTC.

The sample holds many counts of this clonotype. J is TRBJ2-3 and V is TRBV24-1, with 7 bases fitting TRBD2. The J segment lost 0 bases and the V segment lost 3 bases, leaving 5 bases of the junction unmatched. The germline gives CDR1 KGHDR, CDR2 SFDVKD. CDR3 length equals 16 residues. This CDR3 is CATSDLGGTSTDTQYF. The CDR3 nucleotides read TGTGCCACCAGTGATCTCGGGGGGACCAGCACAGATACGCAGTATTTT.

This clonotype was detected many times. The chain combines TRBV29-1 with TRBJ1-3; 7 nucleotides align to TRBD1. CDR3 length equals 14 residues. Germline lookup yields CDR1 SQVTM and CDR2 ANQGSEA. The ends lost 6 bases at V and 0 bases at J; junction bases unmatched: 5. CDR3: CSVSDRTSGNTIYF. DNA for the CDR3: TGCAGCGTCTCGGACAGGACCTCTGGAAACACCATATATTTT.

The V gene is TRBV2, the J gene TRBJ1-6; 10 bases line up with TRBD1. Trimming removed 5 bases from V and 8 bases from J; junction bases left unmatched: 9. The CDR3 spans 16 residues. Germline lookup yields CDR1 SNHLY and CDR2 FYNNEI. CDR3 coding DNA: TGTGCCAGCAGTCGCACCGGGACAGGGGTCGATTCACCCCTCCACTTT. Translation gives CASSRTGTGVDSPLHF.

The table lists this clonotype with many counts. The rearrangement uses TRBV5-8 and TRBJ1-1; a weak D match, TRBD1 (6 bases). Trimming left V 1 base short and J 1 base short, with 14 bases between. The V gene's germline CDR1 is SGHTS and CDR2 YDEGEE. The CDR3 totals 16 residues. The CDR3 sequence is CASSLSGRGSNTEAFF. In DNA form, the CDR3 reads TGTGCCAGCAGCTTGAGTGGTAGGGGGTCGAACACTGAAGCTTTCTTT.

This clonotype was found a few times. This rearrangement joins TRBV5-4 to TRBJ2-5, with D perhaps TRBD2 (5 bases). V was cut by 0 bases and J by 4 bases, with 10 bases left in between. Germline CDR1 and CDR2: SGHNT and YYREEE (reference sequence). The CDR3 covers 14 residues. CDR3 DNA: TGTGCCAGCAGCTTGGGGATAGGAGGAGAGACCCAGTACTTC. Amino acid sequence: CASSLGIGGETQYF.

This clonotype was detected only once. The chain uses TRBV7-9 and TRBJ2-3; 10 bases align to TRBD2. CDR3 length: 16 amino acids. CDR1 and CDR2 (germline): SEHNR, FQNEAQ (reference sequence). The V segment lost 5 bases and the J segment 2 bases; nucleotides outside the gene matches: 7. CDR3 DNA: TGTGCCAGCAGCCCCCGGACTAGCGGATACACAGATACGCAGTATTTT. Its protein is CASSPRTSGYTDTQYF.

As to this clonotype: Just one base apart from a much larger clone, this may be a read error. The chain carries TRBV10-3 and TRBJ1-3; D gene ambiguous. The V gene's germline CDR1 is ENHRY and CDR2 SYGVKD. This CDR3 spans 13 amino acids. The CDR3 DNA sequence: TGTACCAGCAGTCAGAACTCTGGAAACACCATATATTTT. Translation: CTSSQNSGNTIYF.

The CDR3 loop is CASSYQGGRNQPQHF. The CDR3 bases are TGTGCCAGTAGTTACCAAGGTGGGCGCAATCAGCCCCAGCATTTT. This chain uses TRBV19 with TRBJ1-5; D gene unclear. The V and J ends lost 5 bases and 2 bases respectively, with 13 bases between them. This CDR3 region has 15 residues. The germline CDR1 and CDR2 sequences are LNHDA and SQIVND (reference sequence). Filled out from reference TRBV19 and TRBJ1-5, the complete variable domain reads DGGITQSPKYLFRKEGQNVTLSCEQNLNHDAMYWYRQDPGQGLRLIYYSQIVNDFQKGDIAEGYSVSREKKESFPLTVTSAQKNPTAFYLCASSYQGGRNQPQHFGDGTRLSIL.

The chain carries TRBV20-1 and TRBJ2-7; 10 nucleotides align to TRBD1. J was trimmed by 2 bases and V by 6 bases; bases with no gene match: 10. Germline V gene data show CDR1 as DFQATT and CDR2 as SNEGSKA (reference sequence). The CDR3 is 15 residues long. The CDR3 is CSAQAVDRGAYEQYF. CDR3 coding DNA: TGCAGTGCGCAAGCCGTGGACAGGGGGGCCTACGAGCAGTACTTC.

CDR3 in amino acids: CAWTRTGRTEAFF. CDR3 sequence (DNA): TGTGCCTGGACTCGGACAGGGAGGACTGAAGCTTTCTTT. The chain employs TRBV30 and TRBJ1-1; TRBD1 matches 8 bases. The CDR3 covers 13 residues. Germline V gives CDR1 GTSNPN, CDR2 SVGIG (reference sequence). V was pared by 4 bases and J by 5 bases, with 6 bases of the junction left unmatched.

This clonotype was observed many times. The gene calls are TRBV6-5 and TRBJ1-1; tentative D call: TRBD1 (6 bases). V lost 2 bases and J lost 4, with 14 bases in between. Germline CDR1 reads MNHEY; CDR2 reads SVGAGI. The CDR3 consists of 15 residues. CDR3 DNA: TGTGCCAGCAGTTACAGTGGGGGCCGCTCCACTGAAGCTTTCTTT. Translated, it gives CASSYSGGRSTEAFF.

The chain's CDR3 is CSVGGSALGQFF. In nucleotides, the CDR3 is TGCAGCGTTGGAGGAAGCGCCTTAGGGCAGTTCTTC. This chain connects TRBV29-1 to TRBJ2-1; D is ambiguous. The V end lost 4 bases, the J end lost 12 bases, and 16 bases lay between the germline ends. From germline, CDR1 is SQVTM and CDR2 ANQGSEA. CDR3 length: 12 amino acids.

This clonotype was recorded at least ten times. The chain joins TRBV6-1 to TRBJ1-5, with D unresolved. V shed 4 bases and J shed 3 bases, with 4 bases lying between them. Germline lookup yields CDR1 MNHNS and CDR2 SASEGT. The CDR3 consists of 12 residues. The CDR3 reads CASSVSNQPQHF. For the CDR3, the DNA is TGTGCCAGCAGTGTATCCAATCAGCCCCAGCATTTT.

This clonotype was detected many times. The chain combines TRBV6-5 with TRBJ1-6; a possible D gene is TRBD1 (6 bases). This CDR3 has 15 residues. Germline lookup yields CDR1 MNHEY and CDR2 SVGAGI. The V gene lost 3 bases and the J gene lost 6 bases, with 12 bases spanning the gap. CDR3 amino acids: CASSYTGQINSPLHF. The CDR3 coding sequence is TGTGCCAGCAGTTATACGGGACAAATTAATTCACCCCTCCACTTT.

In this sample, this clonotype turned up many times. This chain links TRBV10-3 with TRBJ1-1; the D is unclear. In germline, CDR1 is ENHRY, CDR2 SYGVKD. The germline V and J ends were trimmed by 6 bases and 0 bases, with 8 bases remaining between them. CDR3 length: 13 residues. The CDR3, as DNA: TGTGCCATCAGAGACGCCCTGAACACTGAAGCTTTCTTT. Protein product: CAIRDALNTEAFF.

This sequence joins TRBV18 and TRBJ1-5; D is unresolved. Germline values: CDR1 KGHSH, CDR2 LQKENI. CDR3 length: 13 amino acids. V lost 2 bases to trimming and J lost 5 bases, with 7 bases between them. The CDR3 reads CASSPIKDQPQHF. The CDR3, as DNA: TGTGCCAGCTCACCAATAAAAGATCAGCCCCAGCATTTT.

This chain uses TRBV10-3 with TRBJ2-5; D is unresolved. CDR1 ENHRY and CDR2 SYGVKD come from the germline V gene. The length of the CDR3 is 12 residues. The V end was cut by 7 bases, the J end by 5 bases, with 11 bases between. The CDR3: CAIKEDGETQYF. The CDR3 DNA follows: TGTGCCATCAAAGAGGATGGCGAGACCCAGTACTTC.

In this sample, this clonotype turned up many times. The chain links TRBV28 to TRBJ1-4; tentatively, D is TRBD1 (5 bases). The germline V and J ends were trimmed by 2 bases and 7 bases, with 8 bases remaining between them. The CDR3 loop spans 13 amino acids. Germline assignment: CDR1 MDHEN and CDR2 SYDVKM. The CDR3 reads CASSLVRAEKLFF. DNA of the CDR3: TGTGCCAGCAGTTTAGTCAGGGCTGAAAAACTGTTTTTT.

This clonotype was detected a few times. For the CDR3, the DNA is TGTGCCAGTACGAAGGGGACGATTAGCACAGATACGCAGTATTTT. This sequence encodes CASTKGTISTDTQYF. The rearrangement links TRBV7-3 to TRBJ2-3; D could derive from TRBD1 or TRBD2 (5 bases each). There are 15 residues in the CDR3. Trimming shortened V by 9 bases and J by 0 bases, and 16 bases separated the two germline ends. The germline V gene has CDR1 SGHTA and CDR2 FQGTGA.

This clonotype was seen more than once but under ten times. A read error is possible here, since a much larger clone lies one base away. The chain combines TRBV10-3 with TRBJ2-3; no definite D call. The germline CDR1 and CDR2 sequences are ENHRY and SYGVKD. This CDR3 has 14 residues. V lost 3 bases, J lost 6 bases, and 13 bases lay in between. In DNA form, the CDR3 reads TGTGCCATCAGTGAACCGAGACTCTACGATACGCAGTATTTT. Protein sequence: CAISEPRLYDTQYF.

In this sample, this clonotype turned up a few times. A much larger clone differs by one base, so this may be a read error. This chain links TRBV6-6 with TRBJ1-5; no reliable D call. From germline, CDR1 is MNHNY and CDR2 SVGAGI (reference sequence). This CDR3 contains 15 residues. The DNA for the CDR3 is TGTGCCAGCAGTTACTCGGTTACTAGCAATCGGCCCCAGCATTTT. Translating it yields CASSYSVTSNRPQHF.

The chain joins TRBV7-9 to TRBJ1-1, with D perhaps TRBD1 (5 bases). This CDR3 has 13 amino acids. Deletions cut 7 bases from V and 0 bases from J, with 9 bases between. Germline-derived CDR1 and CDR2 are SEHNR and FQNEAQ (reference sequence). In DNA form, the CDR3 reads TGTGCCAGCACAGACAGCATGAACACTGAAGCTTTCTTT. It yields the protein CASTDSMNTEAFF.

The J gene is TRBJ2-6, the V gene TRBV7-2, with a tentative D call TRBD2 (7 bases). This CDR3 is built from 15 residues. CDR1 and CDR2 from the germline V gene are SGHTA and FQGNSA. Trimming left V 5 bases short and J 4 bases short, with 12 bases between. Here the CDR3 DNA reads TGTGCCAGCAGCCGTGGGGGGGCAGGGGCCAACGTCCTGACTTTC. This gives the protein CASSRGGAGANVLTF.

This clonotype was detected ten times or more. The chain recombines TRBV19 with TRBJ2-7, with D possibly matching TRBD1 (6 bases). Germline-derived CDR1 and CDR2 are LNHDA and SQIVND (reference sequence). Trimming stripped 1 base from V and 3 bases from J, with 13 bases between. This CDR3 comprises 15 residues. CDR3 loop: CASSIAGQSGYEQYF. The CDR3 DNA is TGTGCCAGTAGTATAGCAGGACAGTCTGGCTACGAGCAGTACTTC.

The chain couples TRBV19 to TRBJ1-5; D remains unclear. V shed 9 bases and J shed 0 bases, with 12 bases lying between them. Germline assignment: CDR1 LNHDA and CDR2 SQIVND (reference sequence). The CDR3 has 14 residues. In DNA form, the CDR3 reads TGTGCCAGCTCACCAACCTATAGCAATCAGCCCCAGCATTTT. It specifies CASSPTYSNQPQHF. Based on the CDR3 plus reference TRBV19 and TRBJ1-5, the full variable domain is DGGITQSPKYLFRKEGQNVTLSCEQNLNHDAMYWYRQDPGQGLRLIYYSQIVNDFQKGDIAEGYSVSREKKESFPLTVTSAQKNPTAFYLCASSPTYSNQPQHFGDGTRLSIL.

This chain joins TRBV19 and TRBJ1-4, with 9 bases lining up with TRBD1. The germline V gene has CDR1 LNHDA and CDR2 SQIVND (reference sequence). This CDR3 is built from 14 residues. Trimming took 3 bases from V and 6 from J; bases not matched to a gene: 2. CDR3 sequence (DNA): TGTGCCAGTAGTATGCGGGACAGGGATGAAAAACTGTTTTTT. As protein: CASSMRDRDEKLFF.

The chain combines TRBV7-2 with TRBJ1-1; D remains unclear. Germline CDR1 is SGHTA and CDR2 is FQGNSA. The V and J ends lost 1 base and 0 bases respectively, with 6 bases between them. CDR3 length: 14 amino acids. The DNA for the CDR3 is TGTGCCAGCAGCTTAGACGCGGTGAACACTGAAGCTTTCTTT. It is translated as CASSLDAVNTEAFF.